Presented here are 29 T cell receptor beta chains from one specimen sequenced in a study of blood T cells in healthy people across ages. A second PCR of 7 to 11 cycles used a sample-barcoded 5' primer and a J-beta primer mix. TCRdb reprocessed the 5' RACE reads via MiXCR and lists one record per CDR3 protein. The repertoire holds around 800,000 distinct CDR3 sequences, around 25% seen once, with 3% in the top ten. The same sample was also studied in work on T cells of mothers and their children.

The sequencing input was blood. The receptors here all came from a boy aged 5-17 years in good health.

This clonotype appeared once. V gene TRBV25-1 combines with J gene TRBJ2-1; D gene unclear. Germline lookup yields CDR1 MGHDK and CDR2 SYGVNS. V lost 3 bases and J 6 bases, leaving 6 bases between the germline ends. This CDR3 region has 12 residues. The CDR3 DNA is TGTGCCAGCAGTGACGGGTCCAATGAGCAGTTCTTC. It is translated as CASSDGSNEQFF.

The V call is TRBV12-3 or TRBV12-4, the J call TRBJ1-1; D not resolved. The CDR3 extends over 12 amino acids. The V end was cut by 2 bases, the J end by 8 bases, with 9 bases between. CDR3 amino acids: CASSLPPEEAFF. The CDR3, as DNA: TGTGCCAGCAGTTTACCCCCAGAGGAAGCTTTCTTT.

This clonotype was recorded a few times. J is TRBJ2-3 and V is TRBV7-2; the match to TRBD2 covers 9 bases. The CDR3 contains 17 residues. Germline-derived CDR1 and CDR2 are SGHTA and FQGNSA. V shed 1 base, J shed 2 bases, and the junction held 7 bases outside the gene matches. The DNA of the CDR3 is TGTGCCAGCAGCTTAGATTTGCTAGCGGGGACCACAGATACGCAGTATTTT. As protein: CASSLDLLAGTTDTQYF.

In regard to this clonotype: A read error may account for a junction end that differs from germline. The chain couples TRBV10-3 to TRBJ2-3, with 7 bases lining up with TRBD2. In germline, CDR1 is ENHRY, CDR2 SYGVKD. The CDR3 loop spans 11 amino acids. CDR3: CAISEGRDAEF. For the CDR3, the DNA is TGTGCCATCAGTGAAGGGAGGGACGCCGAATTT.

The V gene is TRBV7-9, the J gene TRBJ2-1, with 10 bases that match TRBD2. Trimming took 5 bases from V and 2 from J; bases not matched to a gene: 6. CDR1 and CDR2 (germline): SEHNR, FQNEAQ (reference sequence). This CDR3 has 16 residues. The CDR3 loop reads CASSHSGGAAYNEQFF. DNA for the CDR3: TGTGCCAGCAGCCACAGCGGGGGGGCTGCCTACAATGAGCAGTTCTTC.

The chain joins TRBV20-1 to TRBJ2-1; D might be TRBD1 (6 bases). Judging by the DNA end, TRBJ2-7 fits better; the J call may be wrong. The germline CDR1 and CDR2 sequences are DFQATT and SNEGSKA (reference sequence). The length of the CDR3 is 15 residues. The CDR3 here is CSAREGRGVAYEQYF. The CDR3 nucleotides are TGCAGTGCTAGAGAGGGCAGGGGTGTAGCCTACGAGCAGTACTTC.

CDR3 sequence: CASSLSDRGGGYTF. CDR3 coding DNA: TGTGCCAGCAGTTTAAGTGACAGGGGTGGCGGCTACACCTTC. V is TRBV28 and J is TRBJ1-2; 8 positions match TRBD1. Germline CDR1 and CDR2: MDHEN and SYDVKM. The CDR3 runs 14 residues. The trim removed 2 bases at V and 8 bases at J, leaving 7 bases unmatched.

There are a few counts of this clonotype. The rearrangement uses TRBV10-2 and TRBJ2-7; 7 nucleotides agree with TRBD1. In germline, CDR1 is WSHSY, CDR2 SAAADI. The V and J ends lost 10 bases and 6 bases, in that order; junction bases with no gene match: 12. The CDR3 sequence is 13 residues long. CDR3 sequence reads: CATKRGPSSEQYF. The CDR3 DNA follows: TGCGCCACCAAGAGGGGGCCTTCTAGCGAGCAGTACTTC.

The V gene is TRBV24-1, the J gene TRBJ2-1; 8 bases map to TRBD2. V lost 7 bases to trimming and J lost 6 bases; unmatched junction nucleotides: 4. There are 13 residues in the CDR3. Germline lookup yields CDR1 KGHDR and CDR2 SFDVKD. The CDR3 bases are TGTGCCACCAGAGAGCGGGGGCGCAATGAGCAGTTCTTC. It codes for CATRERGRNEQFF.

CDR3 in DNA: TGCGCCAGCAGCTTGCTGCGGAGAGACACAGATACGCAGTATTTT. It is translated as CASSLLRRDTDTQYF. The chain combines TRBV5-1 with TRBJ2-3; D is unclear. The CDR3 consists of 15 residues. In germline, CDR1 is SGHRS, CDR2 YFSETQ. V was clipped by 1 base and J by 2 bases, with 11 bases between them.

The V call is TRBV20-1, the J call TRBJ2-1; TRBD2 agrees at 10 bases. The V segment lost 6 bases and the J segment 9 bases; nucleotides outside the gene matches: 11. There are 14 residues in the CDR3. Germline V CDR1 and CDR2: DFQATT, SNEGSKA (reference sequence). CDR3 coding DNA: TGCAGTGCCTCATCTAGCGGGGGAATGGGTGAGCAGTTCTTC. This gives the protein CSASSSGGMGEQFF.

This chain joins TRBV5-1 and TRBJ2-1; D ambiguous. Trimming stripped 5 bases from V and 2 bases from J, with 5 bases between. This CDR3 has 12 amino acids. Germline V gene sequence: CDR1 SGHRS, CDR2 YFSETQ. CDR3 residues: CASSDAYNEQFF. CDR3 coding DNA: TGCGCCAGCAGTGACGCCTACAATGAGCAGTTCTTC.

The chain has TRBV18 and TRBJ2-1; possible D gene TRBD1, 6 bases. V gave up 9 bases and J gave up 2 bases, with 17 bases separating them. Germline-derived CDR1 and CDR2 are KGHSH and LQKENI. The CDR3 runs 15 residues. The CDR3 DNA follows: TGTGCCAGTCAACAGGGTCTCAACCCCTACAATGAGCAGTTCTTC. Its protein is CASQQGLNPYNEQFF.

This clonotype was counted only a few times. This chain connects TRBV7-9 to TRBJ1-3; 9 nucleotides line up with TRBD1. J gave up 4 bases and V 5 bases, and 3 bases lay outside the gene matches. In germline, CDR1 is SEHNR, CDR2 FQNEAQ (reference sequence). The CDR3 length is 14 residues. The CDR3 region has the DNA TGTGCCAGCAGCCGGACAGGGGACGGAAACACCATATATTTT. It specifies CASSRTGDGNTIYF.

For the CDR3, the DNA is TGTGCCAGCAGTCGGGGGGTTAACTCCTACAATGAGCAGTTCTTC. Its translation: CASSRGVNSYNEQFF. The chain recombines TRBV7-9 with TRBJ2-1, with TRBD2 identical over 7 bases. The CDR3 runs 15 residues. Germline values: CDR1 SEHNR, CDR2 FQNEAQ (reference sequence). The trim removed 6 bases at V and 0 bases at J, leaving 5 bases unmatched.

This clonotype showed up just a few times. The chain recombines TRBV5-1 with TRBJ1-2; 10 bases align to TRBD1. Trimming cost V 6 bases and J 2 bases; bases outside gene matches: 4. Looked up from germline, CDR1 is SGHRS and CDR2 is YFSETQ. CDR3 length: 14 residues. This CDR3 is CASKRTGGNYGYTF. Here the CDR3 DNA reads TGCGCCAGCAAGAGGACAGGGGGGAACTATGGCTACACCTTC.

The chain has TRBV4-1 and TRBJ2-7; the D gene could be TRBD1 or TRBD2 (5 bases each). The germline gives CDR1 MGHRA, CDR2 YSYEKL. The ends were cut back, 4 bases at V and 5 bases at J, with 21 bases in the middle. This CDR3 comprises 16 residues. DNA of the CDR3: TGCGCCAGCAGCCCTACCGGGACCCTGGCACTCAACGAGCAGTACTTC. It is translated as CASSPTGTLALNEQYF.

This clonotype showed up just a few times. The V gene is TRBV7-3, the J gene TRBJ2-5, with 9 positions matching TRBD2. The CDR3 spans 16 residues. Germline CDR1 is SGHTA and CDR2 is FQGTGA. V lost 5 bases and J lost 5; bases outside the gene matches: 12. The CDR3 DNA reads TGTGCCAGCAGCCGGGGAAGAGCGGGGGGCCACGAGACCCAGTACTTC. Protein product: CASSRGRAGGHETQYF.

The table lists this clonotype with a few counts. The V gene is TRBV20-1, the J gene TRBJ1-1; 7 bases line up with TRBD1. CDR3 length equals 15 residues. J lost 7 bases, V lost 3 bases, and 14 bases had no gene match. Germline V gene sequence: CDR1 DFQATT, CDR2 SNEGSKA (reference sequence). This CDR3 is CSASGDSTWASEAFF. CDR3 nucleotide sequence: TGCAGTGCTAGTGGGGACAGTACCTGGGCGAGTGAAGCTTTCTTT.

The chain uses TRBV10-2 and TRBJ1-4; D gene unclear. Trimming shortened V by 3 bases and J by 3 bases, and 8 bases separated the two germline ends. The V gene's germline CDR1 is WSHSY and CDR2 SAAADI. The CDR3 contains 14 residues. This chain's CDR3 is CASSDRQSNEKLFF. The CDR3 nucleotides read TGCGCCAGCAGTGATCGTCAATCTAATGAAAAACTGTTTTTT.

This clonotype was found a few times. Mismatch with germline at one junction end may stem from a read error. The chain is built from TRBV7-2 and TRBJ2-4; TRBD2 matches 7 bases. CDR3 length: 17 residues. Germline-derived CDR1 and CDR2 are SGHTA and FQGNSA. This chain's CDR3 is CASSLGPAGRAKNIQYF. CDR3 nucleotide sequence: TGTGCTAGCAGCTTAGGTCCAGCGGGGAGGGCCAAAAACATTCAGTACTTC.

This clonotype was found a few times. The J gene is TRBJ1-1, the V gene TRBV5-1; 9 bases line up with TRBD1. This CDR3 spans 15 amino acids. CDR1 is SGHRS and CDR2 is YFSETQ in the germline V gene. Unmatched junction bases numbered 12, after V lost 4 bases and J lost 8 bases. The CDR3 coding sequence is TGCGCCAGCAGCAGGGGGACAGGGATGTCATCCGAAGCTTTCTTT. Translated: CASSRGTGMSSEAFF.

The rearrangement uses TRBV7-9 and TRBJ1-1, with D perhaps TRBD1 (5 bases). The V end was cut by 2 bases, the J end by 2 bases, with 12 bases between. CDR3 length: 15 residues. Looked up from germline, CDR1 is SEHNR and CDR2 is FQNEAQ (reference sequence). The CDR3 bases are TGTGCCAGCAGCTTACCAGGGAATAGAAACACTGAAGCTTTCTTT. Translating gives CASSLPGNRNTEAFF. Supplemented by reference TRBV7-9 and TRBJ1-1, the full variable domain reads DTGVSQNPRHKITKRGQNVTFRCDPISEHNRLYWYRQTLGQGPEFLTYFQNEAQLEKSRLLSDRFSAERPKGSFSTLEIQRTEQGDSAMYLCASSLPGNRNTEAFFGQGTRLTVV.

This clonotype was counted only a few times. The CDR3 does not end in the conserved phenylalanine or tryptophan, so this is likely a read error. The V call is TRBV7-9, the J call TRBJ2-7; D gene uncertain. The V gene lost 0 bases and the J gene lost 1 base, with 4 bases spanning the gap. The CDR3 is 13 residues long. Germline CDR1 reads SEHNR; CDR2 reads FQNEAQ (reference sequence). The CDR3 region has the DNA TGTGCCAGCAGCTTAGCGCTATCCTACGAGCAGTACCTC. Translated: CASSLALSYEQYL.

This clonotype has just a few counts. The rearrangement uses TRBV5-1 and TRBJ2-5; weak D call: TRBD1 (5 bases). Germline V CDR1 and CDR2: SGHRS, YFSETQ. Trimming stripped 5 bases from V and 3 bases from J, with 11 bases between. The CDR3 loop spans 13 amino acids. The CDR3 sequence is CASSVQTEETQYF. DNA for the CDR3: TGCGCCAGCAGTGTGCAGACAGAAGAGACCCAGTACTTC. The complete variable domain, with remaining parts taken from reference TRBV5-1 and TRBJ2-5, reads KAGVTQTPRYLIKTRGQQVTLSCSPISGHRSVSWYQQTPGQGLQFLFEYFSETQRNKGNFPGRFSGRQFSNSRSEMNVSTLELGDSALYLCASSVQTEETQYFGPGTRLLVL.

Ten or more counts support this clonotype. The chain employs TRBV3-1 and TRBJ1-4, with TRBD1 as a possible D gene (5 bases). The CDR3 is 12 amino acids. Germline V CDR1 and CDR2: LGHDT, YNNKEL (reference sequence). V was cut by 3 bases and J by 6 bases, with 5 bases left in between. CDR3 sequence: CASSQGDEKLFF. The CDR3 DNA sequence: TGTGCCAGCAGCCAGGGGGATGAAAAACTGTTTTTT.

This chain links TRBV4-2 with TRBJ2-3, with D perhaps matching TRBD2 (6 bases). The CDR3 loop spans 16 amino acids. V dropped 4 bases and J dropped 2 bases, with 16 bases sitting between them. Germline assignment: CDR1 LGHNA and CDR2 YNFKEQ. The DNA for the CDR3 is TGTGCCAGCAGCCTTTCCGGGACTGTATCCACAGATACGCAGTATTTT. Encoded protein: CASSLSGTVSTDTQYF.

The chain combines TRBV11-1 with TRBJ2-2; 8 bases agree with TRBD2. Germline V gene data show CDR1 as SGHAT and CDR2 as FQDESV (reference sequence). The length of the CDR3 is 15 residues. Unmatched junction bases numbered 5, after V lost 3 bases and J lost 5 bases. CDR3 protein: CASSFIAGWTGELFF. The CDR3 nucleotides are TGTGCCAGCAGCTTTATAGCGGGGTGGACCGGGGAGCTGTTTTTT.

The chain is built from TRBV5-5 and TRBJ1-4; D uncertain. The CDR3 has 15 amino acids. Germline CDR1 and CDR2: SGHKS and YYEKEE (reference sequence). V lost 4 bases to trimming and J lost 6 bases, with 16 bases between them. CDR3 nucleotides: TGTGCCAGCAGCCCCGGATATGTTCTGGATGAAAAACTGTTTTTT. It codes for CASSPGYVLDEKLFF.